The next 20 T cell receptor beta chains were all read from a single sample in a study of identical twins. TCRdb processed the 5' RACE reads anew with MiXCR; each CDR3 protein has one entry. The top ten clones hold roughly 1.5% of a sample with fewer than 650,000 distinct CDR3 sequences, about 7.1% of them seen once. The sample also formed part of further work on yellow fever vaccine responses in identical twins.

The material sequenced was PBMCs. These receptors originate from a woman between 18 and 29 years old in good health.

The chain joins TRBV29-1 to TRBJ2-5; possibly TRBD1 for D (6 bases). The CDR3 contains 14 residues. V lost 4 bases and J 1 base, leaving 13 bases between the germline ends. Germline CDR1 and CDR2: SQVTM and ANQGSEA. In nucleotides, the CDR3 is TGCAGCGTTGCAGGGGATCGAAGCCAAGAGACCCAGTACTTC. Amino acids: CSVAGDRSQETQYF.

This chain connects TRBV7-6 to TRBJ2-1; 14 bases are a match to TRBD2. CDR1 is SGHVS, CDR2 FNYEAQ, per germline. The CDR3 runs 16 residues. V was clipped by 5 bases and J by 7 bases; unmatched bases: 7. CDR3 protein: CASSQGTSGSRNEQFF. Here the CDR3 DNA reads TGTGCCAGCAGCCAAGGGACTAGCGGGAGTCGGAATGAGCAGTTCTTC.

This clonotype was detected many times. V usage is TRBV12-3 or TRBV12-4 and J usage is TRBJ2-1; 9 nucleotides agree with TRBD2. V lost 6 bases to trimming and J lost 3 bases; unmatched junction nucleotides: 9. The CDR3 has 16 residues. DNA for the CDR3: TGTGCCAGCAGACCGCCCCTAGCGGGAAGCTACAATGAGCAGTTCTTC. Its translation: CASRPPLAGSYNEQFF.

Ten or more counts support this clonotype. The chain carries TRBV10-3 and TRBJ2-3; D not certain. Germline-derived CDR1 and CDR2 are ENHRY and SYGVKD. This CDR3 contains 13 residues. V lost 2 bases to trimming and J lost 4 bases, with 7 bases between them. The CDR3 spells CAISELGADTQYF. In nucleotides, the CDR3 is TGTGCCATCAGTGAGCTCGGAGCAGATACGCAGTATTTT.

V is TRBV20-1 and J is TRBJ1-5; possibly TRBD1 for D (6 bases). CDR1 is DFQATT and CDR2 is SNEGSKA in the germline V gene (reference sequence). The CDR3 extends over 17 amino acids. V was trimmed by 4 bases and J by 0 bases, leaving 19 bases between them. The CDR3 loop reads CSAITPTQGGSNQPQHF. CDR3 DNA: TGCAGTGCTATCACCCCTACACAGGGAGGTAGCAATCAGCCCCAGCATTTT.

This clonotype was seen a few times. The chain carries TRBV7-9 and TRBJ1-2, with TRBD1 matching 7 bases. Germline V gene sequence: CDR1 SEHNR, CDR2 FQNEAQ (reference sequence). The CDR3 sequence is 15 residues long. Losses at the gene ends were 5 bases for V and 6 bases for J; bases not matched to a gene: 12. CDR3 DNA: TGTGCCAGCAGCAGAAAAGGGGGCGAGATCGATGGCTACACCTTC. Translation gives CASSRKGGEIDGYTF.

This clonotype was detected only a few times. This chain joins TRBV6-1 and TRBJ2-7, with 7 bases aligning to TRBD2. This CDR3 comprises 14 residues. The germline V gene has CDR1 MNHNS and CDR2 SASEGT. V dropped 5 bases and J dropped 4; count of bases not matched to a gene: 8. The CDR3 protein is CASSRDGTIYEQYF. CDR3 nucleotides: TGTGCCAGCAGTCGAGACGGGACTATATACGAGCAGTACTTC.

This clonotype has ten or more counts. This chain joins TRBV15 and TRBJ2-2, with unresolved D. V was pared by 8 bases and J by 5 bases, with 9 bases between. This CDR3 has 12 residues. Per germline, CDR1 LNHNV and CDR2 YYDKDF (reference sequence). CDR3 sequence (DNA): TGTGCCACCCAGACCCGGACCGGGGAGCTGTTTTTT. Translated: CATQTRTGELFF.

Of note for this clonotype: This may stem from a read error, because a much larger clone lies one nucleotide away. V and J are TRBV20-1 and TRBJ2-2; D is unclear. CDR1 and CDR2 from the germline V gene are DFQATT and SNEGSKA (reference sequence). This CDR3 has 16 residues. For the CDR3, the DNA is TGCTGTGCTAGAGAATACGATAAGGGATTGACCGGGGAGCTGTTTTTT. It specifies CCAREYDKGLTGELFF.

This clonotype was seen a few times. The chain recombines TRBV19 with TRBJ2-5, with 7 bases fitting TRBD2. CDR1 and CDR2 from the germline V gene are LNHDA and SQIVND (reference sequence). The CDR3 has 16 amino acids. Trimming removed 5 bases from V and 1 base from J; junction bases left unmatched: 10. DNA for the CDR3: TGTGCCAGTAGTGCCCCAGTGCGGGGGAGCCAAGAGACCCAGTACTTC. Protein product: CASSAPVRGSQETQYF.

This clonotype was detected only a few times. V is TRBV6-1 and J is TRBJ1-3; no definite D call. CDR3 length: 15 amino acids. Germline V gene lookup returns CDR1 MNHNS and CDR2 SASEGT. The germline V and J ends were trimmed by 1 base and 0 bases, with 7 bases remaining between them. CDR3 sequence reads: CASSEERFSGNTIYF. The DNA for the CDR3 is TGTGCCAGCAGTGAAGAGAGATTCTCTGGAAACACCATATATTTT.

J is TRBJ2-3 and V is TRBV12-3 or TRBV12-4; D ambiguous. Trimming removed 8 bases at V and 5 bases at J, with 14 bases between. The length of the CDR3 is 13 residues. The DNA for the CDR3 is TGTGCCAGCTCCCAATTAGGCCGAGATACGCAGTATTTT. This sequence encodes CASSQLGRDTQYF.

This clonotype was counted ten times or more. The chain recombines TRBV4-1 with TRBJ2-3; TRBD2 matches at 7 bases. Per the germline V gene, CDR1 is MGHRA and CDR2 is YSYEKL. V lost 3 bases, J lost 7 bases, and 7 bases stayed unmatched. CDR3 length: 14 amino acids. The CDR3 sequence is CASSQGLLEYTQYF. For the CDR3, the DNA is TGCGCCAGCAGCCAGGGACTACTCGAATATACGCAGTATTTT.

Only a few counts were recorded for this clonotype. This rearrangement joins TRBV21-1 to TRBJ2-7; the D call of TRBD1 is as the table states it, not checked on the DNA. TRBV21-1 constitutes a pseudogene. The CDR3 covers 17 residues. The CDR3 nucleotides read TGTGCCAGCGCCTCCGCCAGGTTGGGACAAGGCTCCTACGAGCAGTACTTC. Protein product: CASASARLGQGSYEQYF.

A few counts support this clonotype. The rearrangement uses TRBV3-1 and TRBJ2-7, with D possibly TRBD2 on 5 matching bases. The CDR3 totals 13 residues. V was shortened by 0 bases and J by 4 bases, with 7 bases between the two germline ends. Germline values: CDR1 LGHDT, CDR2 YNNKEL (reference sequence). CDR3 nucleotides: TGTGCCAGCAGCCAAGATTCGGGATACGAGCAGTACTTC. It codes for CASSQDSGYEQYF.

There are many counts of this clonotype. This chain links TRBV20-1 with TRBJ1-1; D may be TRBD1 (5 bases). CDR1 is DFQATT and CDR2 is SNEGSKA in the germline V gene (reference sequence). The CDR3 runs to 15 residues. V was shortened by 6 bases and J by 0 bases, with 17 bases between the two germline ends. CDR3 in amino acids: CSAGHPKSMNTEAFF. CDR3 sequence (DNA): TGCAGTGCAGGACACCCCAAATCTATGAACACTGAAGCTTTCTTT.

The chain combines TRBV11-2 with TRBJ1-2, with 8 bases matching TRBD1. The germline CDR1 and CDR2 sequences are SGHAT and FQNNGV. The J segment lost 4 bases and the V segment lost 3 bases, leaving 4 bases of the junction unmatched. This CDR3 is built from 14 residues. The CDR3: CASSFTQGVYGYTF. CDR3 nucleotides: TGTGCCAGCAGCTTTACACAGGGGGTCTATGGCTACACCTTC.

The chain has TRBV5-6 and TRBJ2-7; 14 nucleotides agree with TRBD2. There are 16 residues in the CDR3. Per the germline V gene, CDR1 is SGHDT and CDR2 is YYEEEE. V was clipped by 4 bases and J by 7 bases; unmatched bases: 10. The CDR3 DNA reads as TGTGCCAGCAGCCTGATGGGGACTAGCGGGGGATTGGAGCAGTACGTC. This codes for CASSLMGTSGGLEQYV.

In its sample, this clonotype was seen a few times. The chain links TRBV12-3 or TRBV12-4 to TRBJ2-5; 9 nucleotides match TRBD2. The ends lost 3 bases at V and 4 bases at J; junction bases unmatched: 6. This CDR3 has 15 residues. The CDR3 DNA reads TGTGCCAGCAGTTTGGCGGGGGGGCCAAGAGAGACCCAGTACTTC. This gives the protein CASSLAGGPRETQYF.

This clonotype was seen repeatedly, ten times or more. The genes are TRBV2 and TRBJ1-2; D is uncertain. The V gene's germline CDR1 is SNHLY and CDR2 FYNNEI. CDR3 length: 14 amino acids. Deletions cut 3 bases from V and 0 bases from J, with 8 bases between. Here the CDR3 DNA reads TGTGCCAGCAGTGAGGCAGACACTAACTATGGCTACACCTTC. This translates into CASSEADTNYGYTF.